This T cell receptor (beta chain) was documented in a study of OX40 agonist ivuxolimab in advanced cancers. This CDR3 comprises 15 residues. Between the trimmed V and J ends, which lost 5 bases and 3 bases, there was a span of 13 bases. CDR1 and CDR2 from the germline V gene are SGHTA and FQGNSA. Sequenced by immunoSEQ multiplex PCR; TCRdb stores in-frame clones only, minus some. The sample consists of under 70,000 clones, 85% of them appearing once. This rearrangement joins TRBV7-2 to TRBJ2-2; the D is unclear. Material: CD4+ or CD8+ T cells sorted from blood, obtained in a trial of the OX40 agonist ivuxolimab. This TCR derives from an adult with an advanced solid tumor such as melanoma, head and neck, liver or kidney cancer. The CDR3 loop is CASSALETYTGELFF. The CDR3 DNA reads as TGTGCCAGCAGCGCTCTAGAAACTTACACCGGGGAGCTGTTTTTT.